This record concerns one TCR beta chain sequence. The data were obtained in a study of T-cell reconstitution after alpha-beta-depleted transplantation in children. Unique molecular identifiers featured in how the TCRbeta library was prepared. MiXCR was run by TCRdb on the PCR reads, yielding one entry per CDR3 protein. The sample includes 450,000 to 600,000 distinct CDR3 sequences, around 17% of them seen just once. This CDR3 is 16 amino acids long. Trimming left V 0 bases short and J 1 base short, with 10 bases between. CDR1 SGHTA and CDR2 FQGNSA come from the germline V gene. The rearrangement joins TRBV7-2 to TRBJ2-1, with D perhaps matching TRBD2 (5 bases). Sequenced here: PBMCs from the stem cell graft donor, sampled from the stem cell graft. The TCR sequence derives from a human donor who donated a stem cell graft to a child with acute lymphoblastic leukemia. The CDR3 loop reads CASSLAPGLSYNEQFF. CDR3 DNA sequence: TGTGCCAGCAGCTTAGCGCCGGGGTTATCCTACAATGAGCAGTTCTTC.